The entry that follows covers one T cell receptor beta chain sequence. Unique molecular identifiers were incorporated when the TCRbeta library was constructed. TCRdb used MiXCR to reprocess the PCR reads, holding one entry per CDR3 protein. The sample yields approximately 590,000 distinct CDR3 sequences, 10% to 13% seen once. This sample stems from a study of T-cell reconstitution after alpha-beta-depleted transplantation in children. J was trimmed by 4 bases and V by 6 bases; bases with no gene match: 5. The CDR3 sequence is 15 residues long. Per germline, CDR1 MNHEY and CDR2 SVGEGT. The chain carries TRBV6-2 or TRBV6-3 and TRBJ2-1; 11 bases are a match to TRBD2. Sequenced here: PBMCs from the stem cell graft donor, sampled from the stem cell graft. This sequence originates from a human donor who donated a stem cell graft to a child with acute myeloid leukemia. This chain's CDR3 is CASSLTSGIYNEQFF. DNA of the CDR3: TGTGCCAGCAGCCTGACTAGCGGGATTTACAATGAGCAGTTCTTC.